This is a list of T cell receptor beta chains from one sample in a study of cytomegalovirus exposure and HLA in healthy donors. Using immunoSEQ multiplex PCR, the repertoire was profiled, and TCRdb retains in-frame clones only, with some absent. Counted here are 190,000 or so clones, roughly 87% occurring once; the ten biggest clones make up 1.5% to 2%. Sample: PBMCs. The receptors originated from a man in his forties or fifties in good health and CMV-seronegative. The CDR3 runs from the conserved cysteine through the conserved F or W. D genes are given only for firm matches. Only some rows state a clone size, as once, few, many or a class for expanded clones.

d_gene: -; j_gene: TRBJ1-2; abundance: -; v_gene: TRBV6-1; CDR3aa: CASSGGRGYGYTF; CDR3nt: TGTGCCAGCAGTGGGGGCAGGGGCTATGGCTACACCTTC
d_gene: -; j_gene: TRBJ2-1; abundance: -; v_gene: TRBV28; CDR3aa: CASSSPPGYNEQFF; CDR3nt: TGTGCCAGCAGTTCCCCACCAGGGTACAATGAGCAGTTCTTC
d_gene: -; j_gene: TRBJ2-5; abundance: -; v_gene: TRBV7-2; CDR3aa: CASSLQDQETQYF; CDR3nt: TGTGCCAGCAGCTTACAGGACCAAGAGACCCAGTACTTC
d_gene: TRBD2; j_gene: TRBJ2-4; abundance: -; v_gene: TRBV29-1; CDR3aa: CSVGLAGGSRNIQYF; CDR3nt: TGCAGCGTTGGACTAGCGGGAGGGTCTAGAAACATTCAGTACTTC
d_gene: TRBD1; j_gene: TRBJ2-7; abundance: -; v_gene: TRBV5-4; CDR3aa: CASSSGQGAYEQYF; CDR3nt: TGTGCCAGCAGCTCGGGACAGGGGGCTTACGAGCAGTACTTC
d_gene: TRBD1; j_gene: TRBJ2-6; abundance: -; v_gene: TRBV7-6; CDR3aa: CASSPDRAGANVLTF; CDR3nt: TGTGCCAGCAGCCCTGACAGGGCTGGGGCCAACGTCCTGACTTTC
d_gene: TRBD1; j_gene: TRBJ2-7; abundance: -; v_gene: TRBV5-5; CDR3aa: CASSFWQGAAYEQYF; CDR3nt: TGTGCCAGCAGCTTCTGGCAGGGGGCTGCGTACGAGCAGTACTTC
d_gene: -; j_gene: TRBJ1-6; abundance: -; v_gene: TRBV6-1; CDR3aa: CAGGEGYNSPLHF; CDR3nt: TGTGCCGGCGGGGAGGGTTATAATTCACCCCTCCACTTT
d_gene: TRBD1; j_gene: TRBJ2-7; abundance: -; v_gene: TRBV5-1; CDR3aa: CASSSGQVYSYEQYF; CDR3nt: TGCGCCAGCAGCTCCGGACAGGTTTACTCCTACGAGCAGTACTTC
d_gene: TRBD1; j_gene: TRBJ2-1; abundance: -; v_gene: TRBV6-5; CDR3aa: CASSPWGQVNTEQFF; CDR3nt: TGTGCCAGCAGTCCGTGGGGACAGGTTAATACTGAGCAGTTCTTC
d_gene: -; j_gene: TRBJ2-3; abundance: -; v_gene: TRBV7-2; CDR3aa: CASSRQLDTQYF; CDR3nt: TGTGCCAGCAGCCGTCAGTTGGATACGCAGTATTTT
d_gene: -; j_gene: TRBJ1-2; abundance: -; v_gene: TRBV28; CDR3aa: CASSPERGGSNYGYTF; CDR3nt: TGTGCCAGCAGCCCTGAACGTGGGGGGTCTAACTATGGCTACACCTTC
d_gene: TRBD1; j_gene: TRBJ1-1; abundance: -; v_gene: TRBV28; CDR3aa: CASSSQTGLITEAFF; CDR3nt: TGTGCCAGCAGTTCCCAGACAGGGTTGATCACTGAAGCTTTCTTT
d_gene: -; j_gene: TRBJ1-3; abundance: -; v_gene: TRBV11-2; CDR3aa: CASSLVPVSGNTIYF; CDR3nt: TGTGCCAGCAGCTTAGTTCCAGTTTCTGGAAACACCATATATTTT
d_gene: -; j_gene: TRBJ2-3; abundance: -; v_gene: TRBV28; CDR3aa: CASSLGPPTDTQYF; CDR3nt: TGTGCCAGCAGTTTGGGGCCTCCCACAGATACGCAGTATTTT
d_gene: -; j_gene: TRBJ2-7; abundance: -; v_gene: TRBV27; CDR3aa: CASSTLYGGYEQYF; CDR3nt: TGTGCCAGCAGTACCCTTTATGGCGGGTACGAGCAGTACTTC
d_gene: -; j_gene: TRBJ2-2; abundance: -; v_gene: TRBV5-1; CDR3aa: CASSFTGDTGELFF; CDR3nt: TGCGCCAGCAGCTTTACAGGTGATACCGGGGAGCTGTTTTTT
d_gene: -; j_gene: TRBJ1-1; abundance: -; v_gene: TRBV5-5; CDR3aa: CASSFDPQGLTEAFF; CDR3nt: TGTGCCAGCAGCTTCGATCCACAGGGTCTCACTGAAGCTTTCTTT
d_gene: -; j_gene: TRBJ1-5; abundance: few; v_gene: TRBV5-1; CDR3aa: CASSFSSGDQPQHF; CDR3nt: TGCGCCAGCAGCTTCTCGTCAGGGGATCAGCCCCAGCATTTT
d_gene: TRBD1; j_gene: TRBJ1-5; abundance: once; v_gene: TRBV5-1; CDR3aa: CASSPRTGRNQPQHF; CDR3nt: TGCGCCAGCAGCCCGAGGACAGGCAGGAATCAGCCCCAGCATTTT
d_gene: -; j_gene: TRBJ1-3; abundance: once; v_gene: TRBV18; CDR3aa: CASSPEATGNTIYF; CDR3nt: TGTGCCAGCTCACCCGAGGCAACGGGAAACACCATATATTTT
d_gene: -; j_gene: TRBJ2-2; abundance: -; v_gene: TRBV6-1; CDR3aa: CASRGTVNTGELFF; CDR3nt: TGTGCCAGCAGGGGGACTGTGAACACCGGGGAGCTGTTTTTT
d_gene: -; j_gene: TRBJ1-5; abundance: -; v_gene: TRBV7-2; CDR3aa: CASSEINSNQPQHF; CDR3nt: TGTGCCAGCAGCGAGATTAATAGCAATCAGCCCCAGCATTTT
d_gene: TRBD2; j_gene: TRBJ2-5; abundance: -; v_gene: TRBV11-2; CDR3aa: CASSLGVASGGRGETQYF; CDR3nt: TGTGCCAGCAGCTTGGGGGTGGCTAGCGGGGGGCGGGGAGAGACCCAGTACTTC